A single sample is the source of the 23 T cell receptor beta chains below, sequenced in a study of blood T cell repertoires in COVID-19. Data came from immunoSEQ multiplex PCR; TCRdb stores just in-frame clones and leaves some out. The data contain 86,000 or so clones, roughly 96% of them seen just once; the ten biggest clones take up approximately 4.3%. Sequenced: peripheral blood. Receptors originate from a human donor with active COVID-19. The donor label of this sample is uncertain.

This chain's CDR3 is CASSGGGTIYEQYF. The CDR3 DNA sequence: TGTGCCAGCAGTGGGGGGGGGACCATCTACGAGCAGTACTTC. The chain couples TRBV28 to TRBJ2-7, with 7 bases fitting TRBD2. This CDR3 is built from 14 residues. Per the germline V gene, CDR1 is MDHEN and CDR2 is SYDVKM. The V and J ends lost 5 bases and 3 bases, in that order; junction bases with no gene match: 7.

This clone was detected only once. This chain links TRBV6-6 with TRBJ1-5; D unclear. Trimming took off 9 bases at V and 2 bases at J, with 11 bases between the two ends. This CDR3 is 13 amino acids long. Germline V gene data show CDR1 as MNHNY and CDR2 as SVGAGI (reference sequence). The CDR3 region has the DNA TGTGCCAGTTCCCGCGGGGGCAATCAGCCCCAGCATTTT. It codes for CASSRGGNQPQHF.

This chain connects TRBV28 to TRBJ2-7; D possibly corresponds to TRBD1 (6 bases). There are 15 residues in the CDR3. Per germline, CDR1 MDHEN and CDR2 SYDVKM. V lost 6 bases, J lost 2 bases, and 17 bases lay in between. The CDR3 reads CASSTTGMKAYEQYF. CDR3 sequence (DNA): TGTGCCAGCAGCACAACAGGGATGAAGGCCTACGAGCAGTACTTC.

This chain joins TRBV7-2 and TRBJ1-2; 12 positions match TRBD1. Germline V gene data show CDR1 as SGHTA and CDR2 as FQGNSA. The V gene end was trimmed by 5 bases and the J gene end by 4 bases; junction bases not matched to a gene: 5. CDR3 length equals 15 residues. The CDR3 sequence is CASSPAGQGAYGYTF. CDR3 DNA: TGTGCCAGCAGCCCCGCGGGACAGGGGGCCTATGGCTACACCTTC. Drawing the rest from reference TRBV7-2 and TRBJ1-2, the complete variable domain is GAGVSQSPSNKVTEKGKDVELRCDPISGHTALYWYRQSLGQGLEFLIYFQGNSAPDKSGLPSDRFSAERTGGSVSTLTIQRTQQEDSAVYLCASSPAGQGAYGYTFGSGTRLTVV.

In DNA, the CDR3 is TGTGCCAGTACCCCGGGACAAACTAACTATGGCTACACCTTC. Amino acids: CASTPGQTNYGYTF. The V gene is TRBV19, the J gene TRBJ1-2; weak D call: TRBD1 (6 bases). CDR1 and CDR2 from the germline V gene are LNHDA and SQIVND (reference sequence). CDR3 length: 14 residues. Trimming took 7 bases from V and 0 from J, leaving 12 bases between them.

V and J are TRBV3-1 (or the pseudogene TRBV3-2) and TRBJ1-4; D may be TRBD1 (5 bases). The CDR3 runs to 15 residues. The V gene lost 2 bases and the J gene lost 5 bases, with 12 bases spanning the gap. CDR1 is LGHDT, CDR2 YNNKEL, per germline (reference sequence). The CDR3 sequence: CASSQIGVKNEKLFF. CDR3 sequence (DNA): TGTGCCAGCAGCCAAATAGGGGTTAAAAATGAAAAACTGTTTTTT.

The J gene is TRBJ2-7, the V gene TRBV5-6; 15 bases are a match to TRBD2. CDR1 and CDR2 from the germline V gene are SGHDT and YYEEEE. The CDR3 spans 16 residues. J was trimmed by 7 bases and V by 2 bases; bases with no gene match: 7. The CDR3 coding sequence is TGTGCCAGCAGCTTCAGGACTAGCGGGAGGGCTAGAGAGCAGTACTTC. It translates to CASSFRTSGRAREQYF.

The V gene is TRBV4-2, the J gene TRBJ2-1; 7 bases match TRBD1. The length of the CDR3 is 15 residues. V was pared by 4 bases and J by 6 bases, with 9 bases of the junction left unmatched. From germline, CDR1 is LGHNA and CDR2 YNFKEQ. The CDR3 protein is CASSPSGTVFNEQFF. In DNA form, the CDR3 reads TGTGCCAGCAGCCCGTCCGGGACAGTCTTCAATGAGCAGTTCTTC.

V usage is TRBV5-8 and J usage is TRBJ2-7; weak D call: TRBD1 (6 bases). The CDR3 sequence is 15 residues long. V was clipped by 4 bases and J by 2 bases, with 16 bases between them. Germline CDR1 SGHTS, CDR2 YDEGEE. The CDR3 spells CASSLIPTGTYEQYF. CDR3 DNA sequence: TGTGCCAGCAGCCTCATCCCGACAGGCACCTACGAGCAGTACTTC.

The CDR3 DNA sequence: TGTGCCAGCAGCTTGCGGTCACTGGCATCCGGGACAGGGGGAAATTCACCCCTCCACTTT. It yields the protein CASSLRSLASGTGGNSPLHF. This rearrangement joins TRBV5-5 to TRBJ1-6; TRBD1 agrees at 11 bases. Germline V lookup: CDR1 SGHKS, CDR2 YYEKEE (reference sequence). The CDR3 spans 20 residues. V was clipped by 1 base and J by 7 bases; unmatched bases: 16.

The chain employs TRBV12-3 or TRBV12-4 and TRBJ1-2; no clear D. The germline V and J ends were trimmed by 7 bases and 3 bases, with 9 bases remaining between them. This CDR3 comprises 12 residues. DNA for the CDR3: TGTGCCAGCACCGCGGCCTACTATGGCTACACCTTC. Its translation: CASTAAYYGYTF.

J is TRBJ2-2 and V is TRBV5-1; 10 bases are shared with TRBD2. This CDR3 region has 18 residues. Germline V gene sequence: CDR1 SGHRS, CDR2 YFSETQ. V dropped 4 bases and J dropped 0; count of bases not matched to a gene: 9. The CDR3 here is CASSRLSGGPSNTGELFF. The CDR3 bases are TGCGCCAGCAGCCGACTTAGCGGGGGGCCATCGAACACCGGGGAGCTGTTTTTT.

The chain combines TRBV5-5 with TRBJ2-1; TRBD1 agrees at 10 bases. Trimming at V came to 2 bases and at J to 6 bases, leaving 5 bases not matched to a gene. Germline V gene lookup returns CDR1 SGHKS and CDR2 YYEKEE (reference sequence). This CDR3 is built from 15 residues. CDR3 sequence reads: CASSFRQGAGNEQFF. CDR3 coding DNA: TGTGCCAGCAGCTTCCGACAGGGGGCCGGCAATGAGCAGTTCTTC.

This chain links TRBV5-1 with TRBJ2-7; the match to TRBD1 covers 11 bases. J was trimmed by 6 bases and V by 4 bases; bases with no gene match: 6. The germline V gene has CDR1 SGHRS and CDR2 YFSETQ. CDR3 size: 14 residues. The DNA for the CDR3 is TGCGCCAGCAGCCCTGGACAGGGGGCGGGCGAGCAGTACTTC. Residues: CASSPGQGAGEQYF.

The rearrangement links TRBV5-1 to TRBJ2-6; D unresolved. The CDR3 sequence is 17 residues long. The germline V gene has CDR1 SGHRS and CDR2 YFSETQ. V was pared by 0 bases and J by 0 bases, with 10 bases between. The CDR3 coding sequence is TGCGCCAGCAGCTTGGATCCCCTGAGCTCTGGGGCCAACGTCCTGACTTTC. Translating it yields CASSLDPLSSGANVLTF.

The V gene is TRBV3-1 (or the pseudogene TRBV3-2), the J gene TRBJ2-1; 7 nucleotides line up with TRBD2. The V and J ends lost 4 bases and 7 bases, in that order; junction bases with no gene match: 10. The CDR3 contains 15 residues. Germline CDR1 LGHDT, CDR2 YNNKEL (reference sequence). The CDR3 reads CASSRFRGVQNEQFF. Here the CDR3 DNA reads TGTGCCAGCAGCCGCTTCCGGGGGGTACAGAATGAGCAGTTCTTC.

This chain links TRBV11-3 with TRBJ2-3; TRBD1 might be the D (6 bases). The V gene lost 0 bases and the J gene lost 10 bases, with 11 bases spanning the gap. Germline loops: CDR1 SGHNT, CDR2 YENEEA. The CDR3 sequence is 13 residues long. CDR3: CASSLDRDNPQYF. The CDR3 coding sequence is TGTGCCAGCAGCTTAGACCGGGACAACCCGCAGTATTTT.

The rearrangement uses TRBV6-6 and TRBJ1-2; 10 bases align to TRBD1. Losses at the gene ends were 4 bases for V and 1 base for J; bases not matched to a gene: 3. Germline lookup yields CDR1 MNHNY and CDR2 SVGAGI (reference sequence). The CDR3 runs to 15 residues. CDR3 loop: CASSFGTGVNYGYTF. In nucleotides, the CDR3 is TGTGCCAGCAGTTTCGGGACAGGGGTTAACTATGGCTACACCTTC.

The chain recombines TRBV27 with TRBJ1-5; 7 nucleotides align to TRBD1. Losses at the gene ends were 5 bases for V and 7 bases for J; bases not matched to a gene: 11. CDR1 is MNHEY and CDR2 is SMNVEV in the germline V gene (reference sequence). The CDR3 has 15 amino acids. The CDR3 sequence: CASSPAEGAWQPQHF. As DNA, the CDR3 is TGTGCCAGCAGTCCCGCCGAGGGGGCCTGGCAGCCCCAGCATTTT.

J is TRBJ2-3 and V is TRBV7-9, with 9 bases fitting TRBD1. V shed 3 bases, J shed 1 base, and the junction held 5 bases outside the gene matches. Germline-derived CDR1 and CDR2 are SEHNR and FQNEAQ (reference sequence). CDR3 size: 16 residues. The DNA for the CDR3 is TGTGCCAGCAGCTTTCTGGGGACAGGGCGCACAGATACGCAGTATTTT. Translated, it gives CASSFLGTGRTDTQYF.

This clone was found a few times. V usage is TRBV9 and J usage is TRBJ1-2, with 7 bases identical to TRBD1. Germline-derived CDR1 and CDR2 are SGDLS and YYNGEE. The CDR3 runs 14 residues. The J segment lost 4 bases and the V segment lost 3 bases, leaving 6 bases of the junction unmatched. CDR3 loop: CASSGVQGPYGYTF. CDR3 DNA sequence: TGTGCCAGCAGCGGGGTACAGGGGCCCTATGGCTACACCTTC.

The V and J genes are TRBV29-1 and TRBJ1-2; D is unclear. CDR3 length: 13 amino acids. V gave up 6 bases and J gave up 3 bases, with 14 bases separating them. Germline V gene data show CDR1 as SQVTM and CDR2 as ANQGSEA. The CDR3: CSVSGRSDYGYTF. The CDR3 DNA sequence: TGCAGCGTGAGTGGTAGAAGTGACTATGGCTACACCTTC.

This clone has just one count. DNA for the CDR3: TGTGCCACCAGCAGGGACAGGGGGACCCAGTACTTC. Protein: CATSRDRGTQYF. The genes are TRBV15 and TRBJ2-5; 9 bases fit TRBD1. Germline CDR1 LNHNV, CDR2 YYDKDF (reference sequence). V shed 3 bases, J shed 7 bases, and the junction held 0 bases outside the gene matches. The CDR3 has 12 amino acids.